Shown below are 4 T cell receptor beta chains from a single sample sequenced in a study of T cells after yellow fever vaccination. TCRdb recomputed calls from the 5' RACE reads with MiXCR, one row per CDR3 protein. The sample includes about 350,000 distinct CDR3 sequences, roughly 7.5% of them seen just once. The sample consisted of PBMCs, taken approximately 47 days after the first yellow fever vaccination. These receptors were taken from a man between 18 and 35 years old who received the YFV17D yellow fever vaccine.

This clonotype was counted a few times. The rearrangement joins TRBV28 to TRBJ1-2, with TRBD1 matching over 10 bases. The CDR3 length is 17 residues. V gave up 4 bases and J gave up 2 bases; unmatched junction bases: 10. The germline V gene encodes CDR1 MDHEN and CDR2 SYDVKM. Written as DNA, the CDR3 is TGTGCCAGCAGTTCCCCACCCGGGACAGGGGTGAACTATGGCTACACCTTC. It yields the protein CASSSPPGTGVNYGYTF.

There are a few counts of this clonotype. CDR3 bases: TGTGCCAGTCGGAGGTCAGGGATGAACACTGAAGCTTTCTTT. Protein sequence: CASRRSGMNTEAFF. The chain combines TRBV12-3 or TRBV12-4 with TRBJ1-1, with D possibly matching TRBD1 (5 bases). This CDR3 has 14 residues. V was trimmed by 9 bases and J by 0 bases, leaving 14 bases between them.

The chain links TRBV11-2 to TRBJ2-3, with 8 bases that match TRBD2. With 3 bases clipped from V and 6 bases from J, the junction kept 8 bases outside the gene matches. Germline CDR1 SGHAT, CDR2 FQNNGV. This CDR3 is built from 15 residues. The CDR3 protein is CASSFAGTRGDTQYF. In nucleotides, the CDR3 is TGTGCCAGCAGCTTCGCCGGGACTAGAGGTGATACGCAGTATTTT.

V is TRBV3-1 and J is TRBJ2-1, with 15 bases identical to TRBD2. Unmatched junction bases numbered 7, after V lost 3 bases and J lost 7 bases. This CDR3 spans 17 amino acids. CDR1 is LGHDT, CDR2 YNNKEL, per germline (reference sequence). CDR3 DNA: TGTGCCAGCAGCCAGGGAACCGGGACTAGCGGGGGGAATGAGCAGTTCTTC. Encoded protein: CASSQGTGTSGGNEQFF.